This T cell receptor beta chain was sequenced in a study of siplizumab effects on memory and regulatory T cells. The mixed lymphocyte reaction cells were grown together in coculture at 37°C for around 6 days. The study labelled responder PBMCs with CFSE and stimulator PBMCs with Violet Dye, then mixed them 1:1. The V gene end was trimmed by 6 bases and the J gene end by 6 bases; junction bases not matched to a gene: 14. Germline CDR1 reads SQVTM; CDR2 reads ANQGSEA. The CDR3 is 15 residues long. Method: immunoSEQ multiplex PCR; TCRdb's copy keeps in-frame clones and lacks some. The sample comprises 15,000 to 25,000 clones, approximately 40% of which are singletons, and about 5.7% rests with the top ten. Concerning this clone: Its cognate antigen is unknown.

Sequences were obtained from CFSE-low (dividing) CD4+ T cells sorted from an allogeneic mixed lymphocyte reaction. The chain links TRBV29-1 to TRBJ2-1, with 7 positions matching TRBD1. The TCR sequence derives from a human donor in good health; the cells came from an allogeneic mixed lymphocyte reaction. Some clones in this sample may be carry-over from other donors' samples. The CDR3 sequence is CSVRAEGAGVNEQFF. CDR3 DNA sequence: TGCAGCGTCAGGGCCGAGGGGGCGGGTGTCAATGAGCAGTTCTTC.